The T cell receptor (beta chain) described here comes from a study of beta chain features in type 1 diabetes. The study's findings and limits: Sequencing used cDNA, and cells with high TCR expression could therefore be over-represented. TCRB CDR3s from Type 1 diabetes patients were moderately but significantly shorter in all four CD4+ subsets. Among type 1 diabetes patients, VDJ junctions had fewer insertions and more deletions.

TCRB transcripts that were expressed got sequenced, as all of the isolated RNA had been reverse transcribed. Profiling relied on immunoSEQ multiplex PCR, and the TCRdb table lists in-frame clones only, not all of them. The repertoire includes 250,000 to 300,000 clones, around 25% of them detected once, and roughly 0.011% sits in the top ten. Regarding this clone: Antigen specificity is unknown.

V was cut by 10 bases and J by 8 bases, with 23 bases left in between. This CDR3 spans 14 amino acids. Germline CDR1 reads MNHEY; CDR2 reads SMNVEV (reference sequence). The origin of this receptor is a woman in her thirties with type 1 diabetes. V gene TRBV27 combines with J gene TRBJ1-2; no firm D call. The sequencing sample was made of naive CD4+ T cells from blood. In DNA, the CDR3 is TGTGCCACCAAAGAGGAAGACGGTGTTAAGGGCTACACCTTC. Residues: CATKEEDGVKGYTF.